One sample yielded the 5 T cell receptor beta chains listed below, sequenced in a study of beta chain features in type 1 diabetes. Whole-study findings and limits: Shortening that was moderate but significant affected the TCRB CDR3s of Type 1 diabetes patients in all four CD4+ subsets.

Sequencing targeted expressed TCRB transcripts, as all isolated RNA had been reverse transcribed. TCRdb keeps only in-frame clones here, not all; method: immunoSEQ multiplex PCR. Here the sample spans 300,000 to 400,000 clones, roughly 9% being singletons. Their antigens remain unidentified. Input material: central memory CD4+ T cells from blood. The source is a man aged 25-45 years with type 1 diabetes.

This clone was found a few times. This chain connects TRBV29-1 to TRBJ2-5; 12 bases map to TRBD2. Germline V gene lookup returns CDR1 SQVTM and CDR2 ANQGSEA. After removal of 4 bases from V and 4 bases from J, the junction contained 10 bases not matched to a gene. There are 16 residues in the CDR3. CDR3 residues: CSVASTSGGPGETQYF. DNA of the CDR3: TGCAGCGTTGCTTCAACTAGCGGGGGGCCGGGAGAGACCCAGTACTTC.

In this sample, this clone turned up once. The chain carries TRBV28 and TRBJ2-7, with D uncertain. CDR3 size: 12 residues. V was cut by 11 bases and J by 2 bases, with 13 bases left in between. Germline V CDR1 and CDR2: MDHEN, SYDVKM. The CDR3 region has the DNA TGTGCCTCGGTAGGTAGGGCCTACGAGCAGTACTTC. Protein: CASVGRAYEQYF.

This clone appeared a few times. V usage is TRBV7-9 and J usage is TRBJ1-2; D might be TRBD1 (5 bases). This CDR3 is 14 amino acids long. The V and J ends lost 4 bases and 8 bases respectively, with 17 bases between them. The germline CDR1 and CDR2 sequences are SEHNR and FQNEAQ (reference sequence). CDR3 sequence: CASSSQVGESGYTF. The CDR3 nucleotides read TGTGCCAGCAGCTCCCAGGTGGGGGAATCAGGCTACACCTTC.

The chain uses TRBV9 and TRBJ1-1; TRBD1 might be the D (5 bases). This CDR3 spans 15 amino acids. Germline V gene data show CDR1 as SGDLS and CDR2 as YYNGEE. Trimming removed 3 bases at V and 4 bases at J, with 16 bases between. The CDR3 is CASSAFRQIFTEAFF. CDR3 coding DNA: TGTGCCAGCAGCGCATTTCGACAGATTTTCACTGAAGCTTTCTTT.

A few counts support this clone. The chain has TRBV11-2 and TRBJ2-4; D may be TRBD2 (6 bases). Germline assignment: CDR1 SGHAT and CDR2 FQNNGV. The CDR3 is made up of 14 amino acids. V lost 1 base, J lost 10 bases, and 14 bases lay in between. This CDR3 reads CASSLVPGRGIQYF. The CDR3, as DNA: TGTGCCAGCAGCTTAGTTCCGGGACGGGGGATTCAGTACTTC.